Here is one TCR beta chain with its context. Its antigen is unidentified. The data originate from a study of a mutant IDH1 vaccine in newly diagnosed glioma. As for the study in general: Patients were given eight vaccinations, scheduled in weeks 1, 3, 5, 7, 11, 15, 19 and 23.

Profiling relied on immunoSEQ multiplex PCR, and the TCRdb table lists in-frame clones only, not all of them. In the table there are 50,000 or so clones, about 91% of which are singletons. This CDR3 is 17 amino acids long. Time point denoted: week 11, during vaccination. Every vaccination contained 300 ug of the mutant IDH1 20-mer peptide and was paired with topical imiquimod. Donors' newly diagnosed IDH1-mutant WHO grade 3 or 4 astrocytomas lacked nuclear ATRX. This TCR came from a man aged 45-65 years with glioma. V and J are TRBV12-2 and TRBJ1-6. TRBV12-2 is recorded as a pseudogene. Source: PBMCs, taken from a glioma patient whose treatment included an IDH1 peptide vaccine. The chain's CDR3 is CASRFPGGAIYNSPLHF. The CDR3 bases are TGTGCAAGTCGCTTCCCTGGGGGAGCGATTTATAATTCACCCCTCCACTTT.